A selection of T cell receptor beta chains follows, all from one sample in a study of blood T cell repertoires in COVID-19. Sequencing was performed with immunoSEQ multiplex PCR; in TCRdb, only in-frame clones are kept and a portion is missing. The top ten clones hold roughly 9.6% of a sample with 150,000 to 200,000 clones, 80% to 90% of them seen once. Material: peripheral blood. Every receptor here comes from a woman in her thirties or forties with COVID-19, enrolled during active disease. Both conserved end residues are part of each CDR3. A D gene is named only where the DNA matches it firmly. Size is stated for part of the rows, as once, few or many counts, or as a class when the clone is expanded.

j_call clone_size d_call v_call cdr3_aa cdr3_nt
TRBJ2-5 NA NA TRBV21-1 CASSKSEETQYF TGTGCCAGCAGCAAAAGCGAAGAGACCCAGTACTTC
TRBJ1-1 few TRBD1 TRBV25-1 CASRQGGEHTEAFF TGTGCCAGCCGACAGGGGGGGGAGCACACTGAAGCTTTCTTT
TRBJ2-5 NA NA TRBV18 CASSPRGGLQETQYF TGTGCCAGCTCACCAAGGGGGGGCCTCCAAGAGACCCAGTACTTC
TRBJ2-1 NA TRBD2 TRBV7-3 CASSLMGGRDNEQFF TGTGCCAGCAGCTTAATGGGCGGGAGGGACAATGAGCAGTTCTTC
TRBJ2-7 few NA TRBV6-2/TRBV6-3 CASSYSSESYEQYF TGTGCCAGCAGTTACTCTAGCGAGTCATACGAGCAGTACTTC
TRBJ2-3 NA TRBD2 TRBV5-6 CASSLGRLAGDRTDTQYF TGTGCCAGCAGCCTGGGGCGCTTAGCGGGAGATCGCACAGATACGCAGTATTTT
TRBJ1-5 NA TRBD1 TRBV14 CASSLTGQTPQHF TGTGCCAGCAGCCTTACGGGACAGACGCCCCAGCATTTT
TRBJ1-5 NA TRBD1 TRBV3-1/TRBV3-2 CASSPTTGMQPQHF TGTGCCAGCAGCCCAACGACAGGGATGCAGCCCCAGCATTTT
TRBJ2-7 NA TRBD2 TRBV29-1 CSVAVSSGRSEQYF TGCAGCGTTGCCGTCTCTAGCGGGAGATCCGAGCAGTACTTC
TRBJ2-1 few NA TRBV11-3 CASSLMFGDNEQFF TGTGCCAGCAGCTTAATGTTCGGAGACAATGAGCAGTTCTTC
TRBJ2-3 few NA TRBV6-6 CASRRDAITDTQYF TGTGCCAGCAGGCGGGACGCCATCACAGATACGCAGTATTTT
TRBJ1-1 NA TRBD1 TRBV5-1 CASSAFGTGGGNTEAFF TGCGCCAGCAGCGCCTTCGGGACAGGGGGCGGGAACACTGAAGCTTTCTTT
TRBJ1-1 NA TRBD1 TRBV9 CASSVATGQGAVEAFF TGTGCCAGCAGCGTAGCAACCGGACAGGGGGCTGTTGAGGCTTTCTTT
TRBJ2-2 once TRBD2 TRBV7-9 CASSIAGAMISGELFF TGTGCCAGCAGCATAGCGGGGGCGATGATCTCCGGGGAGCTGTTTTTT
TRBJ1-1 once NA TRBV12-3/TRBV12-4 CASNTLGTEAFF TGTGCCAGCAACACGCTAGGCACTGAAGCTTTCTTT
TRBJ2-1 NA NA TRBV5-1 CASRTGETYNEQFF TGCGCCAGCAGAACGGGGGAAACCTACAATGAGCAGTTCTTC
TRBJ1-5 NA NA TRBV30 CAWSLFSHPNQPQHF TGTGCCTGGAGTCTCTTCAGTCACCCTAATCAGCCCCAGCATTTT
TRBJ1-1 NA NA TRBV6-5 CASRGRVDTEAFF TGTGCCAGCAGGGGCAGGGTGGACACTGAAGCTTTCTTT
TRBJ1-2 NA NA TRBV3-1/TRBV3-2 CASSQEFGEHGYTF TGTGCCAGCAGCCAAGAATTCGGTGAGCATGGCTACACCTTC
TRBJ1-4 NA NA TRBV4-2 CASSQDPQGPNEKLFF TGTGCCAGCAGCCAAGATCCCCAGGGTCCGAATGAAAAACTGTTTTTT
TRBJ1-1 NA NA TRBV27 CASSKAGGNTEAFF TGTGCCAGCAGTAAAGCCGGGGGGAACACTGAAGCTTTCTTT
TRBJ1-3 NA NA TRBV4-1 CASSQGGHSSGNTIYF TGCGCCAGCAGCCAAGGGGGGCACTCCTCTGGAAACACCATATATTTT
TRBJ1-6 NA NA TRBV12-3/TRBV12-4 CARWGDNSPLHF TGTGCCAGATGGGGGGATAATTCACCCCTCCACTTT
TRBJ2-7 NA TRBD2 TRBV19 CASKSSGSNHEQYF TGTGCCAGTAAGTCTAGCGGGAGTAACCACGAGCAGTACTTC
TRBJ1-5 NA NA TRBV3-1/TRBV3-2 CASSQDGGKAQPQHF TGTGCCAGCAGCCAAGATGGGGGGAAGGCTCAGCCCCAGCATTTT
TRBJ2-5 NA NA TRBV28 CASSFTRKETQYF TGTGCCAGCAGCTTTACTCGTAAAGAGACCCAGTACTTC
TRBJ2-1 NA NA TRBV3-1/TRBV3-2 CASSQDQLYNEQFF TGTGCCAGCAGCCAAGACCAACTTTACAATGAGCAGTTCTTC
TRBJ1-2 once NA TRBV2 CASISGILHGYTF TGTGCCAGCATATCCGGGATTCTACATGGCTACACCTTC
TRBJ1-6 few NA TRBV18 CASSPQGSSYNSPLHF TGTGCCAGCTCACCCCAGGGGAGCTCCTATAATTCACCCCTCCACTTT
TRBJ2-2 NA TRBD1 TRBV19 CATSSTKQGDTGELFF TGTGCCACATCCTCTACCAAACAGGGGGACACCGGGGAGCTGTTTTTT
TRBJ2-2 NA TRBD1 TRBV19 CASSRQGASGELFF TGTGCCAGTAGTAGACAGGGGGCAAGCGGGGAGCTGTTTTTT
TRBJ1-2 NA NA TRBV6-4 CASSDSEVGGCGYTF TGTGCCAGCAGTGACTCGGAGGTTGGCGGGTGTGGCTACACCTTC
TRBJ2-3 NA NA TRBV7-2 CASSSRELDTQYF TGTGCCAGCAGCTCGCGTGAGTTAGATACGCAGTATTTT
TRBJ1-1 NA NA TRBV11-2 CASSPRPLPEAFF TGTGCCAGCAGCCCTAGGCCCCTCCCTGAAGCTTTCTTT
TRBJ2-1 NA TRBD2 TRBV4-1 CASTRTSGGYNEQFF TGCGCCAGCACCCGGACTAGCGGGGGTTACAATGAGCAGTTCTTC
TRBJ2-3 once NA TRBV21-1 CASSLQRDTDTQYF TGTGCCAGCAGCCTCCAGCGGGACACAGATACGCAGTATTTT
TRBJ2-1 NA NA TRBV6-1 CASSEGHRSSYNEQFF TGTGCCAGCAGTGAAGGGCACCGCAGCTCCTACAATGAGCAGTTCTTC
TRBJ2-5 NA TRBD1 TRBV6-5 CASRLTGNPGETQYF TGTGCCAGCAGGCTGACAGGGAACCCCGGAGAGACCCAGTACTTC
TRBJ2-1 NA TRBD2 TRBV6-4 CASSEVSGLAGRGKDEQFF TGTGCCAGCAGTGAGGTTTCGGGGCTAGCGGGAAGAGGTAAAGATGAGCAGTTCTTC
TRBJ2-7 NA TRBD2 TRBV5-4 CASSLAGTSFGEQYF TGTGCCAGCAGCTTGGCCGGGACTAGCTTTGGCGAGCAGTACTTC
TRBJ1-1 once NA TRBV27 CASSPYDSPLNTEAFF TGTGCCAGCAGTCCATATGACAGTCCTTTGAACACTGAAGCTTTCTTT
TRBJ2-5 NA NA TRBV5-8 CASSRAAGSQETQYF TGTGCCAGCAGCCGCGCGGCAGGGTCCCAAGAGACCCAGTACTTC
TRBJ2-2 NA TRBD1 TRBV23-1 CASSSLGPPKAGGSLNTGELFF TGCGCCAGCAGTTCGCTGGGCCCCCCCAAGGCAGGGGGCTCACTGAACACCGGGGAGCTGTTTTTT
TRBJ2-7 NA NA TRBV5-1 CASSLVRASYEQYF TGCGCCAGCAGCCTGGTACGAGCTTCCTACGAGCAGTACTTC
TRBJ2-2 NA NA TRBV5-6 CASSLISPGELFF TGTGCCAGCAGCTTGATAAGCCCCGGGGAGCTGTTTTTT
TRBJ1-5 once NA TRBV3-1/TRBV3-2 CASGSGNQPQHF TGTGCCAGCGGTTCGGGCAATCAGCCCCAGCATTTT
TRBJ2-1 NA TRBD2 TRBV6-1 CASSGGTSGTTDSYNEQFF TGTGCCAGCAGTGGAGGGACTAGCGGGACCACCGACTCCTACAATGAGCAGTTCTTC
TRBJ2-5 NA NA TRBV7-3 CASSLGPTQETQYF TGTGCCAGCAGCTTAGGGCCTACCCAAGAGACCCAGTACTTC
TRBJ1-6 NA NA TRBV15 CATSARTGGSPLHF TGTGCCACCAGCGCCAGGACGGGGGGTTCACCCCTCCACTTT